Each of the 9 T cell receptor beta chains below was sequenced from the same sample in a study of STAT5B mutations in CD4+ large granular lymphocyte leukemia. Libraries were prepared by immunoSEQ multiplex PCR; TCRdb keeps only in-frame clonotypes and omits some of them. This sample has approximately 32,000 clones; approximately 88% occur once, and the top ten carry 0.95% to 1%. Specimen: CD4+ T cells from blood buffy coats. Every receptor here comes from a human donor in good health.

The genes are TRBV15 and TRBJ1-5, with no clear D. The germline V gene has CDR1 LNHNV and CDR2 YYDKDF (reference sequence). The germline V and J ends were trimmed by 5 bases and 7 bases, with 15 bases remaining between them. The CDR3 sequence is 14 residues long. The chain's CDR3 is CATSPNSGHQPQHF. Here the CDR3 DNA reads TGTGCCACCAGCCCGAATTCCGGGCACCAGCCCCAGCATTTT.

The rearrangement uses TRBV5-1 and TRBJ1-4; 8 bases align to TRBD1. The CDR3 loop spans 16 amino acids. J gave up 5 bases and V 2 bases, and 8 bases lay outside the gene matches. Per germline, CDR1 SGHRS and CDR2 YFSETQ. In nucleotides, the CDR3 is TGCGCCAGCAGCTTTAGACAGGGGCTAACAAATGAAAAACTGTTTTTT. Translated, it gives CASSFRQGLTNEKLFF.

This chain uses TRBV12-5 with TRBJ2-5; D gene unclear. The last part of the DNA fits TRBJ2-7 better; the J call may be wrong. The CDR3 consists of 12 residues. CDR1 is LGHNT and CDR2 is FRNRAP in the germline V gene. The CDR3 DNA reads TGTGCTAGTGGTACTCTTACCTACGAGCAGTACTTC. Translating it yields CASGTLTYEQYF.

This chain joins TRBV6-1 and TRBJ2-7; a possible D gene is TRBD2 (6 bases). Trimming pared 7 bases from V and 3 bases from J, leaving 13 bases between. Germline CDR1 reads MNHNS; CDR2 reads SASEGT. The CDR3 sequence is 13 residues long. The CDR3 loop reads CASNRDSLYEQYF. DNA for the CDR3: TGTGCCAGCAATAGGGACTCTCTCTACGAGCAGTACTTC.

The CDR3 region is CASSQDWGPAYGYTF. The CDR3 DNA reads as TGCGCCAGCAGCCAAGATTGGGGACCGGCCTATGGCTACACCTTC. The chain recombines TRBV4-3 with TRBJ1-2; a possible D gene is TRBD1 (5 bases). Trimming stripped 0 bases from V and 4 bases from J, with 12 bases between. Looked up from germline, CDR1 is LGHNA and CDR2 is YSLEER. This CDR3 contains 15 residues.

J is TRBJ1-3 and V is TRBV27; the D gene is possibly TRBD1 (5 bases). V was pared by 4 bases and J by 1 base, with 11 bases between. Per germline, CDR1 MNHEY and CDR2 SMNVEV (reference sequence). The CDR3 spans 15 residues. The CDR3 DNA is TGTGCCAGCAGTTCTGGGGGGGAGTCTGGAAACACCATATATTTT. This gives the protein CASSSGGESGNTIYF.

The CDR3 nucleotides read TGTGCCAGCAGCCCGGCCGGGTGGACTGAAGCTTTCTTT. Translated, it gives CASSPAGWTEAFF. The chain joins TRBV6-6 to TRBJ1-1, with D unclear. The CDR3 is 13 residues long. The germline CDR1 and CDR2 sequences are MNHNY and SVGAGI (reference sequence). Trimming removed 6 bases from V and 5 bases from J, with 13 bases in between.

V is TRBV5-4 and J is TRBJ2-1, with D unresolved. Per germline, CDR1 SGHNT and CDR2 YYREEE (reference sequence). CDR3 length: 20 residues. Trimming stripped 0 bases from V and 0 bases from J, with 22 bases between. The CDR3 spells CASSLDPVDVWQSSYNEQFF. CDR3 bases: TGTGCCAGCAGCTTGGACCCGGTTGACGTCTGGCAGAGCTCCTACAATGAGCAGTTCTTC.

This sequence joins TRBV6-1 and TRBJ2-7; no firm D call. CDR3 length: 15 residues. Trimming left V 6 bases short and J 2 bases short, with 17 bases between. Germline V gives CDR1 MNHNS, CDR2 SASEGT. CDR3 amino acids: CASSGTPALTYEQYF. CDR3 nucleotides: TGTGCCAGCAGCGGTACCCCAGCCCTAACCTACGAGCAGTACTTC.